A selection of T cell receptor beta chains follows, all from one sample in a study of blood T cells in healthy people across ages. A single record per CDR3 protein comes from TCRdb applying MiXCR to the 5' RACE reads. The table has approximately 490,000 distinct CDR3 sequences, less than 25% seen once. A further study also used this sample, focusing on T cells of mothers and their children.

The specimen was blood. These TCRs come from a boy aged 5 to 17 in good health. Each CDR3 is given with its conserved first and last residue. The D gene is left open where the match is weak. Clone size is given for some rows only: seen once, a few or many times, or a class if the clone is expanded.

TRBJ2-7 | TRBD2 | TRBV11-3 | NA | TGTGCCACGGGAGGTCAGTACTTC | CATGGQYF
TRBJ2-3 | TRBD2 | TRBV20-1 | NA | TGCAGTGCTAGGGACCCAGGCGGGAGAGGAGATACGCAGTATTTT | CSARDPGGRGDTQYF
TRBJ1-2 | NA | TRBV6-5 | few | TGTGCCAGCAGTTCCGACGAGACCTCCTATGGCTACACCTTC | CASSSDETSYGYTF
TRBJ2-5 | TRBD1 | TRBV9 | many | TGTGCCAGCAGCACCAGGACAGGGGGAGAGACCCAGTACTTC | CASSTRTGGETQYF
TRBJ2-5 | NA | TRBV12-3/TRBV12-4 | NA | TGTGCCAGCAGTTTCGACGGGGACTTCTTGATGGCCCAGTACTTC | CASSFDGDFLMAQYF
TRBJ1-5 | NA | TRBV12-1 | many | TGTGCCAGCAGCTTGGGACAGGGGGCCAATCAGCCCCAGCATTTT | CASSLGQGANQPQHF
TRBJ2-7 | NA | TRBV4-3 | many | TGCGCCAGCAGCCAAGATTTGGGGGGCTACGAGCAGTACTTC | CASSQDLGGYEQYF
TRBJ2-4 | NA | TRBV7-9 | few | TGTGCCGGCAGCTTAGTCAGCGGCAAAGTAGCCAAAAACATTCAGTACTTC | CAGSLVSGKVAKNIQYF
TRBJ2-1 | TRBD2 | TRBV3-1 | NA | TGTGCCAGCAGCCTTCGGACTAGCTCGTCCGAGCAGTTCTTC | CASSLRTSSSEQFF
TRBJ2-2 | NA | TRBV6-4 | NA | TGTGCCAGTAGAGGACTGCGAGACGAGGAGCTGTTTTTT | CASRGLRDEELFF
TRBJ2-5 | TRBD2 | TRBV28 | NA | TGTGCCAGCAGGGCGTTCGGGGGGACGAACGCCATTATGTACTTC | CASRAFGGTNAIMYF
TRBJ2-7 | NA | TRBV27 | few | TGTGCCAGCGGGGCCGTATCCTACGAGCAGTACTTC | CASGAVSYEQYF
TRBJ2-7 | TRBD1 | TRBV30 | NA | TGTGCCTGGAGTTACAGGGGGCGGGGGTACTTC | CAWSYRGRGYF
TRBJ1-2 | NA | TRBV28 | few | TGTGCCAGCACCCGGCCAGGTCGATATGGCTACACCTTC | CASTRPGRYGYTF
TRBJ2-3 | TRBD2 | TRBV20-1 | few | TGCAGTGCTAGAGACTTCGGACTAGCGGGAGCAGATACGCAGTATTTT | CSARDFGLAGADTQYF